The present entry profiles one TCR beta chain with its context. This specimen belongs to a study of blood T cells in healthy people across ages. The germline V and J ends were trimmed by 2 bases and 2 bases, with 16 bases remaining between them. Germline loops: CDR1 SGHRS, CDR2 YFSETQ. The CDR3 extends over 16 amino acids. Together with a sample-barcoded 5' primer, a J-beta primer mix was included in a second PCR lasting roughly 7 to 11 cycles. TCRdb analysed the 5' RACE reads with MiXCR anew, one entry per CDR3 protein. The sample lists 750,000 to 1,000,000 distinct CDR3 sequences; 29% were seen once. The same specimen was also included in a second study, on T cells of mothers and their children.

The receptor was derived from a middle-aged woman in good health. The material sequenced was blood. This chain links TRBV5-1 with TRBJ1-1; weak D call: TRBD1 (6 bases). The CDR3 sequence: CASSFYGGLTNTEAFF. DNA for the CDR3: TGCGCCAGCAGCTTCTATGGGGGGCTAACTAACACTGAAGCTTTCTTT.